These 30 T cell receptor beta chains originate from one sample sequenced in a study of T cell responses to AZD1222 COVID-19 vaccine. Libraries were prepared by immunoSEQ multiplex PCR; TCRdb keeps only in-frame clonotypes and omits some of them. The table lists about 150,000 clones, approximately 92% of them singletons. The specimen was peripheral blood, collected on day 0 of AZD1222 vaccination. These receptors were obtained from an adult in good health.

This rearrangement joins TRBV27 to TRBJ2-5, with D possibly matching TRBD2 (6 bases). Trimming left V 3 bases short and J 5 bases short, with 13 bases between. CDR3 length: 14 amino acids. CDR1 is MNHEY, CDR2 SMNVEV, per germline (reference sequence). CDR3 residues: CASSFGFGGETQYF. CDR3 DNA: TGTGCCAGCAGTTTTGGGTTTGGGGGGGAGACCCAGTACTTC.

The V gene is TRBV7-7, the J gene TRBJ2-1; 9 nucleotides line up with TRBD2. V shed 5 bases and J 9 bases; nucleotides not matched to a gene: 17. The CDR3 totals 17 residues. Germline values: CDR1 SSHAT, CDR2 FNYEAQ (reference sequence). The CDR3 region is CASSQISLAGARSEQFF. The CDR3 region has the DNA TGTGCCAGCAGCCAAATTTCCTTAGCGGGAGCGAGAAGTGAGCAGTTCTTC.

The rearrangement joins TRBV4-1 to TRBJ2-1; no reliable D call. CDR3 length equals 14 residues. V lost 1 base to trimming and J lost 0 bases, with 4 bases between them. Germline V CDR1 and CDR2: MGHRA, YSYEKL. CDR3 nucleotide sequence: TGCGCCAGCAGCCAAGTGACCTCCTACAATGAGCAGTTCTTC. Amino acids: CASSQVTSYNEQFF.

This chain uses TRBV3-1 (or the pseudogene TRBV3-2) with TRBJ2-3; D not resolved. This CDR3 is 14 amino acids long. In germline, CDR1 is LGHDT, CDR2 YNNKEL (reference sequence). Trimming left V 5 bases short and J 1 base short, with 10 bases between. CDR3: CASSEGLGTDTQYF. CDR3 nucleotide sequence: TGTGCCAGCAGCGAAGGGCTCGGCACAGATACGCAGTATTTT.

The CDR3 region is CASSLGSGGGGYEQYF. The CDR3 DNA is TGTGCCAGCAGCTTAGGTTCGGGAGGGGGTGGCTACGAGCAGTACTTC. The chain employs TRBV7-2 and TRBJ2-7, with 8 bases identical to TRBD2. This CDR3 is built from 16 residues. With V trimmed by 1 base and J by 3 bases, 8 bases remained unmatched. Germline lookup yields CDR1 SGHTA and CDR2 FQGNSA.

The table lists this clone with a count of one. The CDR3, as DNA: TGTGCCATTTCAACCGGGACAGGGGGCTACAATGAGCAGTTCTTC. Translation: CAISTGTGGYNEQFF. The rearrangement links TRBV19 to TRBJ2-1, with 11 bases lining up with TRBD1. The CDR3 runs 15 residues. CDR1 is LNHDA, CDR2 SQIVND, per germline (reference sequence). The V gene end was trimmed by 10 bases and the J gene end by 3 bases; junction bases not matched to a gene: 8.

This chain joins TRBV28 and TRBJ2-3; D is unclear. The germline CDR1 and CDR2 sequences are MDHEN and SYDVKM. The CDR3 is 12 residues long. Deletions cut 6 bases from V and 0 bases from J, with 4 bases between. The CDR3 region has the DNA TGTGCCAGCAGATCTAGCACAGATACGCAGTATTTT. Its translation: CASRSSTDTQYF.

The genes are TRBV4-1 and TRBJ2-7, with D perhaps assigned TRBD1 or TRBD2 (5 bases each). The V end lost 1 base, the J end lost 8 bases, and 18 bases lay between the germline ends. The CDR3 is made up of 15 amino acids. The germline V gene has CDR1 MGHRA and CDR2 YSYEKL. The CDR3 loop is CASSQGGTGAVQQYF. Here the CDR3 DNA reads TGCGCCAGCAGCCAAGGGGGAACCGGGGCAGTTCAGCAGTACTTC.

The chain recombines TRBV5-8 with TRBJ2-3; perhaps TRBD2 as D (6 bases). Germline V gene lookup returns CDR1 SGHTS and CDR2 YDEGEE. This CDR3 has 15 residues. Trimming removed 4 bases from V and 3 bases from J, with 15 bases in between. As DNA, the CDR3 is TGTGCCAGCAGCCAGGGACTCGGGGAGACAGATACGCAGTATTTT. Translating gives CASSQGLGETDTQYF.

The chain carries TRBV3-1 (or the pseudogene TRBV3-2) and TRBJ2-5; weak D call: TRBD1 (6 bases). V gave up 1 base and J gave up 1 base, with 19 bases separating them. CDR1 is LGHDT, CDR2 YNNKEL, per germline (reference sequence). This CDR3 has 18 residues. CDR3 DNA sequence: TGTGCCAGCAGCCAAGGCCTAAAACGGGACACCGCCCAAGAGACCCAGTACTTC. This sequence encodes CASSQGLKRDTAQETQYF.

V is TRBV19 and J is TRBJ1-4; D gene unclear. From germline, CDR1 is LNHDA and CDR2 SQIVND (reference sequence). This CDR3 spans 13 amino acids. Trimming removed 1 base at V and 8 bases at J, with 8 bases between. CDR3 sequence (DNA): TGTGCCAGTAGTATAGGTCCTGACGAAAAACTGTTTTTT. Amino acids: CASSIGPDEKLFF.

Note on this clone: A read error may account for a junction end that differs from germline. CDR3 nucleotides: TGTGCCAGCAGCTTGTTCACTAGCGGGGATATCTCCGACAATGAGCAGTTCTTC. This encodes CASSLFTSGDISDNEQFF. The rearrangement joins TRBV7-2 to TRBJ2-1; 10 nucleotides agree with TRBD2. The CDR3 is 18 amino acids. Germline V gene lookup returns CDR1 SGHTA and CDR2 FQGNSA.

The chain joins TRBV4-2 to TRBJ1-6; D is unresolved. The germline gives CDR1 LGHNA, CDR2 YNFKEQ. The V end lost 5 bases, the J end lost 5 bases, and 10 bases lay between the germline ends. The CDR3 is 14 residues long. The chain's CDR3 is CASSADENNSPLHF. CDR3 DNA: TGTGCCAGCAGCGCGGACGAAAATAATTCACCCCTCCACTTT.

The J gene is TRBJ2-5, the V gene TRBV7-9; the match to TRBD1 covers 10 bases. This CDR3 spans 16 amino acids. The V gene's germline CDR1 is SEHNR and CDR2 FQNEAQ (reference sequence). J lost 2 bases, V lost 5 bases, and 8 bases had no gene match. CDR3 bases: TGTGCCAGCAGCGTAGGGGACAGGGGTGGTCAAGAGACCCAGTACTTC. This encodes CASSVGDRGGQETQYF.

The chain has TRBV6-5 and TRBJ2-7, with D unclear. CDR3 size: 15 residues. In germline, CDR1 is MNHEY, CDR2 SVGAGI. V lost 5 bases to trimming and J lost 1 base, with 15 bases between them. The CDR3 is CASSIDGPTSYEQYF. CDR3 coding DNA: TGTGCCAGCAGTATAGACGGCCCAACGTCCTACGAGCAGTACTTC.

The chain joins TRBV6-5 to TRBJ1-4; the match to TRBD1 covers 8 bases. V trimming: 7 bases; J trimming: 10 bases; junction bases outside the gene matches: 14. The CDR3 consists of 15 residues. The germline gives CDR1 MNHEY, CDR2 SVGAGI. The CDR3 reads CASTPAGRGRGKLFF. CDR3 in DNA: TGTGCCAGCACTCCCGCCGGCAGGGGGCGCGGAAAACTGTTTTTT.

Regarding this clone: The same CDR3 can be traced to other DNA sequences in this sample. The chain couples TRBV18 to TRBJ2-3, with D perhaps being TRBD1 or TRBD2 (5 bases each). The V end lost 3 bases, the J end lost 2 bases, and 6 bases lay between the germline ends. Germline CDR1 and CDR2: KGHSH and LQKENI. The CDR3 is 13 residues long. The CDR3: CASSPGTTDTQYF. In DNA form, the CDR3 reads TGTGCCAGCTCACCGGGGACCACAGATACGCAGTATTTT.

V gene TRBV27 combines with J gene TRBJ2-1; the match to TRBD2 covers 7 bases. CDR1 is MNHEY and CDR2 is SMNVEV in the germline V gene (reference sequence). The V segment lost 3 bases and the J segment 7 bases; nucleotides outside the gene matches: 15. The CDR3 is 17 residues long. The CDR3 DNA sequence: TGTGCCAGCAGTTTGTATTCTGGGGGGACTACATTGAATGAGCAGTTCTTC. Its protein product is CASSLYSGGTTLNEQFF.

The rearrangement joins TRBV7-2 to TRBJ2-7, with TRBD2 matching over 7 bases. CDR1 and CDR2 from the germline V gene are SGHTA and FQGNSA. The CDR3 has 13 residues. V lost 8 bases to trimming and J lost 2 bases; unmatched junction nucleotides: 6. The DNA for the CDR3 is TGTGCCAGCCGACGACTAGCCCCCTACGAGCAGTACTTC. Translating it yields CASRRLAPYEQYF.

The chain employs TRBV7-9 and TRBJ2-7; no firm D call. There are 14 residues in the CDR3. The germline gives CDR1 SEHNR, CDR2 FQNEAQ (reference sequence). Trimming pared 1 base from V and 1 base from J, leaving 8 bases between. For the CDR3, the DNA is TGTGCCAGCAGCTTAGAGATGGTTTCCTACGAGCAGTACTTC. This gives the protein CASSLEMVSYEQYF.

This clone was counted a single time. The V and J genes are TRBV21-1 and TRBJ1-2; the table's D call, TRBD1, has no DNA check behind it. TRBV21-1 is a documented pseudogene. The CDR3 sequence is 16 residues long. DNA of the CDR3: TGTGCCAGCAGCAAAGATCGGACAGGGAGTCAAGAGGGCTACACCTTC. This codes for CASSKDRTGSQEGYTF.

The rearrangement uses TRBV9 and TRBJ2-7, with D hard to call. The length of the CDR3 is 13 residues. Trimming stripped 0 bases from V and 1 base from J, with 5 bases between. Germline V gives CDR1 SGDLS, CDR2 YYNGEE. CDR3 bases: TGTGCCAGCAGCGTAGGGGCATCCTACGAGCAGTACTTC. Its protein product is CASSVGASYEQYF.

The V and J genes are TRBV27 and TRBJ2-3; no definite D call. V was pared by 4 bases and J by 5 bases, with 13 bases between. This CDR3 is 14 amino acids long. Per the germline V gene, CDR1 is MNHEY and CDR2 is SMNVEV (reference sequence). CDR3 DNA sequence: TGTGCCAGCAGTTCCAAGGGCCTCGGAGATACGCAGTATTTT. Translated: CASSSKGLGDTQYF.

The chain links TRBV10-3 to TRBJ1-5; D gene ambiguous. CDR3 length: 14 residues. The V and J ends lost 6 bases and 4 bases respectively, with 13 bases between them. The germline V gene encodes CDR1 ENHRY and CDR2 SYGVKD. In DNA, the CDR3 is TGTGCCATCAGAAAGACCGGGGATAATCAGCCCCAGCATTTT. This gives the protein CAIRKTGDNQPQHF.

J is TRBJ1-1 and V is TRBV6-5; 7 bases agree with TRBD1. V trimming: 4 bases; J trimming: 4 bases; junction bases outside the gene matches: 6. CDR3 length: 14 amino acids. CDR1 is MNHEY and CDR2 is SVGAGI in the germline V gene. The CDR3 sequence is CASSSGQKITEAFF. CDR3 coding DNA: TGTGCCAGCAGTTCGGGACAGAAGATCACTGAAGCTTTCTTT.

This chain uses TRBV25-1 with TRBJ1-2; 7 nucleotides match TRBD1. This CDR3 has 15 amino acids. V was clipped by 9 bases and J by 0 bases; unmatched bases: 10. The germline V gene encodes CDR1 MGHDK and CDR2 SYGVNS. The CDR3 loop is CASTQGQGPNYGYTF. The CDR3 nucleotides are TGTGCCAGTACACAGGGGCAGGGGCCTAACTATGGCTACACCTTC.

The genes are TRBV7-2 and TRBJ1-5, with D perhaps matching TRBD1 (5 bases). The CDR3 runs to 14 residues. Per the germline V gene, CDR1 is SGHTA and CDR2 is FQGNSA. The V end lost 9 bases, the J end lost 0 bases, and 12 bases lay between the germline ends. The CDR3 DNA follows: TGTGCCAGTACCCGGGACGTTAGCAATCAGCCCCAGCATTTT. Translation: CASTRDVSNQPQHF. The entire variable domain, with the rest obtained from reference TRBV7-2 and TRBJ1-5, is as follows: GAGVSQSPSNKVTEKGKDVELRCDPISGHTALYWYRQSLGQGLEFLIYFQGNSAPDKSGLPSDRFSAERTGGSVSTLTIQRTQQEDSAVYLCASTRDVSNQPQHFGDGTRLSIL.

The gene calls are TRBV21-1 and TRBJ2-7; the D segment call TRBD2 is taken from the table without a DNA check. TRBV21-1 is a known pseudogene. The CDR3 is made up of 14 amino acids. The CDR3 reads CASRSGGRAHEQYF. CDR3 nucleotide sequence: TGTGCCAGCAGGAGTGGCGGGAGGGCCCACGAGCAGTACTTC.

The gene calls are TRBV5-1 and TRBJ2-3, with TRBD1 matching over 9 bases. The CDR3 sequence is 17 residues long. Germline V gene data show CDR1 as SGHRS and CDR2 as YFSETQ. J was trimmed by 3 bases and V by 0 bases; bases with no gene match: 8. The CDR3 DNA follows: TGCGCCAGCAGCTTGGATGGGACAGGGCCTGGTACAGATACGCAGTATTTT. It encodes CASSLDGTGPGTDTQYF.

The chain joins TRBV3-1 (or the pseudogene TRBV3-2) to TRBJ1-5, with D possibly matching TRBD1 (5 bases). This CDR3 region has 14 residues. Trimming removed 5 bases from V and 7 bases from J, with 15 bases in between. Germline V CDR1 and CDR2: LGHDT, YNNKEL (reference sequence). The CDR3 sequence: CASSSKSGGQPQHF. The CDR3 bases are TGTGCCAGCAGCTCGAAGTCTGGGGGACAGCCCCAGCATTTT.